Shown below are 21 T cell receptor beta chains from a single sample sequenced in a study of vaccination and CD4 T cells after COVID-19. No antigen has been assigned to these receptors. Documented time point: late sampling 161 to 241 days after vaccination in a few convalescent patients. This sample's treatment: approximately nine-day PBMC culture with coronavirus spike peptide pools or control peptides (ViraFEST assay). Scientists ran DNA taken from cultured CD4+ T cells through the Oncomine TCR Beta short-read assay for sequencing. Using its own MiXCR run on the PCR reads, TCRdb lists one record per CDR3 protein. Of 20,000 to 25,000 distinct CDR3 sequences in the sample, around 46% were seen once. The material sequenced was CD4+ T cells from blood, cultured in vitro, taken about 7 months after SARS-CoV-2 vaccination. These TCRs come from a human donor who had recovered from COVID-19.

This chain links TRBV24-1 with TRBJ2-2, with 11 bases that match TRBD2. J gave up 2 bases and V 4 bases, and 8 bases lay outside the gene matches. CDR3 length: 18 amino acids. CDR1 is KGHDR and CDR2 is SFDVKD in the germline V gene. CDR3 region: CATSDRSGTSGNTGELFF. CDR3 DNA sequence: TGTGCCACCAGTGACCGATCCGGGACTAGCGGCAACACCGGGGAGCTGTTTTTT.

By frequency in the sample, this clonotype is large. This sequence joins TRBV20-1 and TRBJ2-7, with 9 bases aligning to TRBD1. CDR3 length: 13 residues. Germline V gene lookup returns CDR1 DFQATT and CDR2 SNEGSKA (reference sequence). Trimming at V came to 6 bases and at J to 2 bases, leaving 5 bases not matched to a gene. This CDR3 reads CSAEGDRAYEQYF. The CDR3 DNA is TGCAGTGCCGAGGGGGACAGGGCCTACGAGCAGTACTTC.

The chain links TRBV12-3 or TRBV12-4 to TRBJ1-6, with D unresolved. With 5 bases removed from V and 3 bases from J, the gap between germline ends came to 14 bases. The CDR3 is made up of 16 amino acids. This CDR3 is CASSPRELSYNSPLHF. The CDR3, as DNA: TGTGCCAGCAGTCCTAGGGAGCTTAGCTATAATTCACCCCTCCACTTT.

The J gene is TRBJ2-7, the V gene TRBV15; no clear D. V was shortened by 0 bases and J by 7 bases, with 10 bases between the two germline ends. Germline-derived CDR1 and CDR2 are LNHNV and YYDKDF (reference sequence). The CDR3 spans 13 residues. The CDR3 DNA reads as TGTGCCACCAGCAGAGATCGGGTAGAAGAGCAGTACTTC. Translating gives CATSRDRVEEQYF.

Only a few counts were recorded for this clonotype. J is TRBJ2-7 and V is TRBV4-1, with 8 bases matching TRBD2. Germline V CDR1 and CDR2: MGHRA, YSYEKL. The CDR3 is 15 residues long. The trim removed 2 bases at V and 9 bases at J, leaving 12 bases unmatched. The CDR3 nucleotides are TGCGCCAGCAGCCAACGGCCGGGACTAGATTTGTGGCAGTACTTC. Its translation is CASSQRPGLDLWQYF.

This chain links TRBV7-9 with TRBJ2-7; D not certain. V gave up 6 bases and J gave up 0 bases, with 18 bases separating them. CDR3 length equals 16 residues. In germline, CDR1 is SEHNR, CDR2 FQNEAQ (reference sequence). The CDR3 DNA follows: TGTGCCAGCAGTTACTCCGACCCTCGGTCCTCCTACGAGCAGTACTTC. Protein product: CASSYSDPRSSYEQYF.

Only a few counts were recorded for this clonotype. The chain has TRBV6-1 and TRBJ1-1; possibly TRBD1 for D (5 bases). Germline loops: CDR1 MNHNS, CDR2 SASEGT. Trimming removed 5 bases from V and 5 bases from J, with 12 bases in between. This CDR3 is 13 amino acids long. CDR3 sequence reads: CASSPPRGTEAFF. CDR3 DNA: TGTGCCAGCAGTCCACCAAGGGGAACTGAAGCTTTCTTT.

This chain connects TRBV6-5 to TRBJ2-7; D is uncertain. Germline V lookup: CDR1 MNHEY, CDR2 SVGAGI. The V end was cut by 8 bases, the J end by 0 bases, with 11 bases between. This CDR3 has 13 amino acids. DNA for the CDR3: TGTGCCAGCGGTTTTCCGGGCTCCTACGAGCAGTACTTC. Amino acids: CASGFPGSYEQYF.

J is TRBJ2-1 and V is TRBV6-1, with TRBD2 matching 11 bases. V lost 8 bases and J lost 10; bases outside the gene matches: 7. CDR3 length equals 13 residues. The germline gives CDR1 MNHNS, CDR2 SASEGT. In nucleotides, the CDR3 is TGTGCCAGCCAAGGGACTAGCGGAACCGAGCAGTTCTTC. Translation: CASQGTSGTEQFF.

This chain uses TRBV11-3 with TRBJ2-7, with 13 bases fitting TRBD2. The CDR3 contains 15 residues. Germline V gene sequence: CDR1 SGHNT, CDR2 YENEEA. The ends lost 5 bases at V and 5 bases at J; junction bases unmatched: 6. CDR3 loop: CASSRGTSGNDEQYF. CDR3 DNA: TGTGCCAGCAGCCGCGGGACTAGCGGGAACGACGAGCAGTACTTC.

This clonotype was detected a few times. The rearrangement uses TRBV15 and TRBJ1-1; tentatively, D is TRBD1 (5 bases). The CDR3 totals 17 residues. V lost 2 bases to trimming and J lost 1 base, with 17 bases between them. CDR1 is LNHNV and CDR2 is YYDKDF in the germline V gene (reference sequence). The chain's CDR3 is CATSRYRGGGTNTEAFF. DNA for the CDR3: TGTGCCACCAGCAGATACCGGGGCGGGGGTACGAACACTGAAGCTTTCTTT.

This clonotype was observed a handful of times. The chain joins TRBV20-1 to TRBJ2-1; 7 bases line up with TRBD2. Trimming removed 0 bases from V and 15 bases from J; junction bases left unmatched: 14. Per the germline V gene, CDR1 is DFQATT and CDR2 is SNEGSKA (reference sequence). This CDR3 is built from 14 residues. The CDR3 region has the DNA TGCAGTGCTAGAGACCCCCTTGGGTTAGCGGGTATGTTCTTC. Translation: CSARDPLGLAGMFF.

This chain's CDR3 is CASSTKRESSYNEQFF. The CDR3 DNA reads TGTGCCAGCAGCACTAAGCGGGAGAGCTCCTACAATGAGCAGTTCTTC. The V call is TRBV5-4, the J call TRBJ2-1; TRBD2 matches 8 bases. Trimming removed 4 bases from V and 0 bases from J; junction bases left unmatched: 6. The germline V gene encodes CDR1 SGHNT and CDR2 YYREEE (reference sequence). The CDR3 consists of 16 residues. Looking up the rest from reference TRBV5-4 and TRBJ2-1 gives the full variable domain: ETGVTQSPTHLIKTRGQQVTLRCSSQSGHNTVSWYQQALGQGPQFIFQYYREEENGRGNFPPRFSGLQFPNYSSELNVNALELDDSALYLCASSTKRESSYNEQFFGPGTRLTVL.

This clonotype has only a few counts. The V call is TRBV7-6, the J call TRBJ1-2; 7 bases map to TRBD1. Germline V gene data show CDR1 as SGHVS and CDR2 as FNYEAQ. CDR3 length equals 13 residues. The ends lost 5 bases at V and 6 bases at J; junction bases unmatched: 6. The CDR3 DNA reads TGTGCCAGCAGCACCCACAGGGGCCATGGCTACACCTTC. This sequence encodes CASSTHRGHGYTF.

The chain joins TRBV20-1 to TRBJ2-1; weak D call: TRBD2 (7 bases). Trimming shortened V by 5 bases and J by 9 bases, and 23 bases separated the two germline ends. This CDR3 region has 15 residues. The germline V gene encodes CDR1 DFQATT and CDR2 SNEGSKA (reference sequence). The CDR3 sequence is CSAQKGWGGQLEQFF. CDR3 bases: TGCAGTGCTCAGAAGGGGTGGGGGGGCCAGCTTGAGCAGTTCTTC.

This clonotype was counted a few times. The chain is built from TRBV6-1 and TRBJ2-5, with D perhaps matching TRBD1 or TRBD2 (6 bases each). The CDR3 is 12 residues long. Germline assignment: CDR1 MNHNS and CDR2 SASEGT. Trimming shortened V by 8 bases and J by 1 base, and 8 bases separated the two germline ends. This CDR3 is CASGGPQETQYF. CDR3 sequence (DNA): TGTGCCAGCGGGGGGCCCCAAGAGACCCAGTACTTC.

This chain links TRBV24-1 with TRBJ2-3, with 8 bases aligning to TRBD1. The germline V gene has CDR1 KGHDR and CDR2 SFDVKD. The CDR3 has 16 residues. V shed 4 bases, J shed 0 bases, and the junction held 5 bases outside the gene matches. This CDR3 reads CATSEADRASTDTQYF. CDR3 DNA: TGTGCCACCAGTGAAGCGGACAGGGCTAGCACAGATACGCAGTATTTT.

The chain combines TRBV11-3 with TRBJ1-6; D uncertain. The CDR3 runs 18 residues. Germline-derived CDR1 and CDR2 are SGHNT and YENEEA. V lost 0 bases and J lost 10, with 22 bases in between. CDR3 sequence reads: CASSLDASAVSAGSPLHF. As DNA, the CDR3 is TGTGCCAGCAGCTTAGATGCCAGCGCTGTATCTGCGGGGTCACCCCTCCACTTT.

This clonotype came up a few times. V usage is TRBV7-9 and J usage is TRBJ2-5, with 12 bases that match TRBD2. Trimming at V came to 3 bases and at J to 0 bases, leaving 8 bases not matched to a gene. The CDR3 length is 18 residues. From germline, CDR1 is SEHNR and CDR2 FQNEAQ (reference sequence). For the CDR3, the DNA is TGTGCCAGCAGCTTCACTAGCGGGAGGTTCCCCTACCAAGAGACCCAGTACTTC. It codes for CASSFTSGRFPYQETQYF.

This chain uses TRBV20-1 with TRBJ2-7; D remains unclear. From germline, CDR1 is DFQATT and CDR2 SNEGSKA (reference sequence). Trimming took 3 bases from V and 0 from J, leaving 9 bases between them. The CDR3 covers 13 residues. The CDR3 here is CSASQMGSYEQYF. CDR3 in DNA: TGCAGTGCTAGCCAGATGGGCTCCTACGAGCAGTACTTC.

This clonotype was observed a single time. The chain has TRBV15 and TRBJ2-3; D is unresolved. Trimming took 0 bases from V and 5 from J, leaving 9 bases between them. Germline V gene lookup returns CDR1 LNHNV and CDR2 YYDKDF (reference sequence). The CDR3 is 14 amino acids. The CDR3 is CATSRDTGKDTQYF. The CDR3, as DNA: TGTGCCACCAGCAGAGATACTGGAAAAGATACGCAGTATTTT.